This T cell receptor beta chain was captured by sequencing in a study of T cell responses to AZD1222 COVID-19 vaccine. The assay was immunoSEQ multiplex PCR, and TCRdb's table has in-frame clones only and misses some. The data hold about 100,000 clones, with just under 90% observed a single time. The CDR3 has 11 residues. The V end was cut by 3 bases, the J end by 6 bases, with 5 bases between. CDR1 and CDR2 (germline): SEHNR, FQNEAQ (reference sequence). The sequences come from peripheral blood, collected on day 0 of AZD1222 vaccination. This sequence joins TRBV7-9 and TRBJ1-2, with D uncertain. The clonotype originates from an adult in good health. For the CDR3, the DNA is TGTGCCAGCAGCTTCCCCGATGGCTACACCTTC. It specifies CASSFPDGYTF. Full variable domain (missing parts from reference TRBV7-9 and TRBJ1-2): DTGVSQNPRHKITKRGQNVTFRCDPISEHNRLYWYRQTLGQGPEFLTYFQNEAQLEKSRLLSDRFSAERPKGSFSTLEIQRTEQGDSAMYLCASSFPDGYTFGSGTRLTVV.